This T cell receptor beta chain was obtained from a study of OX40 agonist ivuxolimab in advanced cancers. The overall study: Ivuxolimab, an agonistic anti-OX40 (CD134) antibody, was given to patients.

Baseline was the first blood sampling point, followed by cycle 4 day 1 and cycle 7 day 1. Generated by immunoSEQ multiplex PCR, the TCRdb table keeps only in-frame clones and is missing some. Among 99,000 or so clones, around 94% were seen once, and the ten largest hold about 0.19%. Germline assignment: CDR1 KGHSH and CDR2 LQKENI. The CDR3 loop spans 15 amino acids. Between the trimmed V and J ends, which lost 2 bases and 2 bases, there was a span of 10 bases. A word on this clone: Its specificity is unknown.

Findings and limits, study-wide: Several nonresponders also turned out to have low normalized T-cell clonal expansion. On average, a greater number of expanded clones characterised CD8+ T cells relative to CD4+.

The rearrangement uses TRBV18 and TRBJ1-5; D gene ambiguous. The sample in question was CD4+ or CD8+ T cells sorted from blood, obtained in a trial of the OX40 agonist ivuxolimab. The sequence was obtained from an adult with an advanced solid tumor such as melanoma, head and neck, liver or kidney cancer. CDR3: CASSPRTVGNQPQHF. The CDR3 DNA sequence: TGTGCCAGCTCACCAAGGACGGTCGGCAATCAGCCCCAGCATTTT.